One TCR beta chain is described in this entry. This CDR3 contains 15 residues. Trimming pared 4 bases from V and 5 bases from J, leaving 15 bases between. In germline, CDR1 is SGHRS, CDR2 YFSETQ. The entry originates in a study of control samples from healthy donors and cancer patients. Produced via immunoSEQ multiplex PCR; TCRdb's table is partial and in-frame only. This table holds about 180,000 clones, around 94% found once. This TCR was sampled from a man aged 25-40 years in good health. Sequenced input: blood. The chain links TRBV5-1 to TRBJ2-2; D is perhaps TRBD1 (6 bases). The CDR3 DNA sequence: TGCGCCAGCAGCATACAGGGATTTGTAACCGGGGAGCTGTTTTTT. The encoded protein is CASSIQGFVTGELFF.